The next 14 T cell receptor beta chains were all read from a single sample in a study of blood T cells in healthy people across ages. Together with a sample-barcoded 5' primer, a J-beta primer mix was included in a second PCR lasting roughly 6 to 12 cycles. TCRdb ran MiXCR on the 5' RACE reads and lists one entry per CDR3 protein. Altogether under 2,000,000 distinct CDR3 sequences are present, roughly 49% being singletons, with the ten largest covering approximately 2%. The sequenced sample was blood. Receptor source: a woman aged 40 to 50 in good health.

This clonotype came up a few times. The chain uses TRBV9 and TRBJ2-1; 11 bases map to TRBD2. Germline lookup yields CDR1 SGDLS and CDR2 YYNGEE. Losses at the gene ends were 0 bases for V and 0 bases for J; bases not matched to a gene: 11. This CDR3 spans 20 amino acids. DNA of the CDR3: TGTGCCAGCAGCGTAGCGGTACTAGCGGGGGAACCGAGCTCCTACAATGAGCAGTTCTTC. Its translation: CASSVAVLAGEPSSYNEQFF.

The V gene is TRBV4-2, the J gene TRBJ2-7, with no clear D. CDR1 is LGHNA, CDR2 YNFKEQ, per germline. The germline V and J ends were trimmed by 1 base and 3 bases, with 16 bases remaining between them. This CDR3 contains 16 residues. The DNA of the CDR3 is TGTGCCAGCAGCCAAGGCTTGGGCCCCGTGGACTACGAGCAGTACTTC. Residues: CASSQGLGPVDYEQYF.

The rearrangement joins TRBV4-1 to TRBJ2-7, with 10 positions matching TRBD1. Germline assignment: CDR1 MGHRA and CDR2 YSYEKL. This CDR3 region has 16 residues. V shed 1 base, J shed 3 bases, and the junction held 6 bases outside the gene matches. The CDR3 DNA reads TGCGCCAGCAGCCAAGTTGGACAGGGGGAAGGCTACGAGCAGTACTTC. Amino acid sequence: CASSQVGQGEGYEQYF.

This chain connects TRBV25-1 to TRBJ2-1, with 13 bases lining up with TRBD2. CDR3 length equals 18 residues. V shed 2 bases, J shed 5 bases, and the junction held 9 bases outside the gene matches. The V gene's germline CDR1 is MGHDK and CDR2 SYGVNS. The CDR3, as DNA: TGTGCCAGCAGTGAACGCTCCGGAACTAGCGGGGGGGACAATGAGCAGTTCTTC. This translates into CASSERSGTSGGDNEQFF.

A few counts support this clonotype. The J gene is TRBJ1-2, the V gene TRBV20-1; D might be TRBD1 (5 bases). Germline V lookup: CDR1 DFQATT, CDR2 SNEGSKA (reference sequence). V was shortened by 3 bases and J by 0 bases, with 14 bases between the two germline ends. CDR3 length: 15 amino acids. CDR3 amino acids: CSARDPQQANYGYTF. The CDR3 DNA follows: TGCAGTGCTAGGGACCCCCAACAGGCTAACTATGGCTACACCTTC.

This clonotype was seen once. The chain uses TRBV9 and TRBJ2-3, with TRBD2 as a possible D gene (6 bases). This CDR3 is built from 16 residues. V lost 1 base and J lost 3, with 15 bases in between. Germline CDR1 is SGDLS and CDR2 is YYNGEE. Written as DNA, the CDR3 is TGTGCCAGCAGCGTAAGGGGCGGGGATTGGACAGATACGCAGTATTTT. It yields the protein CASSVRGGDWTDTQYF.

This clonotype was observed a handful of times. CDR3 protein: CASSQEWDTDTQYF. CDR3 bases: TGCGCCAGCAGCCAAGAATGGGATACAGATACGCAGTATTTT. The rearrangement links TRBV4-3 to TRBJ2-3; D is undetermined. V was shortened by 0 bases and J by 3 bases, with 7 bases between the two germline ends. The CDR3 is 14 residues long. Germline CDR1 is LGHNA and CDR2 is YSLEER.

This chain uses TRBV6-1 with TRBJ2-1, with TRBD2 matching 9 bases. With V trimmed by 3 bases and J by 0 bases, 6 bases remained unmatched. This CDR3 contains 17 residues. Germline-derived CDR1 and CDR2 are MNHNS and SASEGT. The chain's CDR3 is CASSEDAGGASYNEQFF. CDR3 nucleotides: TGTGCCAGCAGTGAGGATGCGGGGGGGGCCTCCTACAATGAGCAGTTCTTC.

The J gene is TRBJ1-6, the V gene TRBV6-6; possibly TRBD1 for D (5 bases). The CDR3 consists of 16 residues. The V gene lost 0 bases and the J gene lost 4 bases, with 10 bases spanning the gap. From germline, CDR1 is MNHNY and CDR2 SVGAGI (reference sequence). The chain's CDR3 is CASSYSHRRYNSPLHF. The CDR3, as DNA: TGTGCCAGCAGTTACTCTCACAGGAGATATAATTCACCCCTCCACTTT.

This clonotype was seen more than once but under ten times. V gene TRBV20-1 combines with J gene TRBJ2-1, with 8 positions matching TRBD1. Unmatched junction bases numbered 8, after V lost 4 bases and J lost 9 bases. The CDR3 is made up of 13 amino acids. Germline CDR1 is DFQATT and CDR2 is SNEGSKA (reference sequence). CDR3: CSAMDREFGEQFF. In nucleotides, the CDR3 is TGCAGTGCTATGGACAGGGAGTTTGGTGAGCAGTTCTTC.

This clonotype showed up just a few times. This chain connects TRBV4-3 to TRBJ1-2; D gene ambiguous. The germline V gene has CDR1 LGHNA and CDR2 YSLEER. Deletions cut 0 bases from V and 0 bases from J, with 8 bases between. This CDR3 has 15 residues. This chain's CDR3 is CASSQDLAANYGYTF. The CDR3 region has the DNA TGCGCCAGCAGCCAAGATCTCGCAGCTAACTATGGCTACACCTTC.

The chain links TRBV25-1 to TRBJ2-3, with 8 bases lining up with TRBD2. Germline CDR1 reads MGHDK; CDR2 reads SYGVNS. Germline trimming cut 9 bases from V and 6 bases from J; bases unmatched to any gene: 14. The CDR3 sequence is 15 residues long. CDR3 nucleotides: TGTGCCAGTGGGGATATCGGGGGGGCCAAGGATACGCAGTATTTT. Encoded protein: CASGDIGGAKDTQYF.

This clonotype was seen a handful of times. The CDR3 spells CASSYPGTPKGDEQYF. As DNA, the CDR3 is TGTGCCAGCAGTTATCCCGGGACACCCAAGGGAGACGAGCAGTACTTC. V gene TRBV6-2 or TRBV6-3 combines with J gene TRBJ2-4, with D possibly being TRBD1 (6 bases). The better agreement between TRBJ2-7 and the DNA end casts doubt on the J call. This CDR3 is built from 16 residues. CDR1 is MNHEY, CDR2 SVGEGT, per germline.

The chain uses TRBV4-3 and TRBJ2-3; a possible D gene is TRBD2 (5 bases). This CDR3 has 17 residues. The V end lost 0 bases, the J end lost 1 base, and 14 bases lay between the germline ends. From germline, CDR1 is LGHNA and CDR2 YSLEER. CDR3 nucleotides: TGCGCCAGCAGCCAAGATCCGGACGGAGGCCGCACAGATACGCAGTATTTT. Its translation is CASSQDPDGGRTDTQYF.